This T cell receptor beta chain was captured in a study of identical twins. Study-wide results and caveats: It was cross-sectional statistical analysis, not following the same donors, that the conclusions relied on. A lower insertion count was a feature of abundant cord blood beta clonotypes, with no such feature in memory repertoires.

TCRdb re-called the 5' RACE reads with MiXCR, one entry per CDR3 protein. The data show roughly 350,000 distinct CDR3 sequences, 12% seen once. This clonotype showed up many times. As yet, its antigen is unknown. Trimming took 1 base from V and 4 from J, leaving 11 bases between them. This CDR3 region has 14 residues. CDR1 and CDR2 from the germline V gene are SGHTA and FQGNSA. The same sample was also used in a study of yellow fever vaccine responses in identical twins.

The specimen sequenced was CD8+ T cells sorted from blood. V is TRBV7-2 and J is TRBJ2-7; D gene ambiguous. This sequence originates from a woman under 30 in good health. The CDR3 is CASSLGPAVYEQYF. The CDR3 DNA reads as TGTGCCAGCAGCTTAGGGCCGGCGGTTTACGAGCAGTACTTC.